This T cell receptor (beta chain) was identified in a study of blood T cell repertoires in COVID-19. Study at large: Acute and convalescent COVID-19 specimens originated in the United States, Italy and Spain. From T cells, B-cell-depleted T cells, or PBMCs came the material, which was cDNA or gDNA.

Per the original methods: Estimation of nucleated cell counts was performed using reference gene primer amplification. Produced via immunoSEQ multiplex PCR; TCRdb's table is partial and in-frame only. V and J calls and clone size are given by that table; D and trimming were obtained from the DNA. The sample yields about 70,000 clones, roughly 80% seen once. The length of the CDR3 is 16 residues. V gave up 2 bases and J gave up 4 bases; unmatched junction bases: 8. The germline V gene encodes CDR1 SGHVS and CDR2 FQNEAQ. This chain joins TRBV7-8 and TRBJ1-1, with 9 bases that match TRBD1. The sequenced material came from peripheral blood. The source of this sequence is a man between 70 and 80 years old who had recovered from COVID-19. The CDR3 here is CASSLFTGGAGTEAFF. CDR3 coding DNA: TGTGCCAGCAGCTTATTTACAGGGGGCGCGGGCACTGAAGCTTTCTTT.